This T cell receptor (beta chain) was obtained from a study of T-cell reconstitution after alpha-beta-depleted transplantation in children. Unique molecular identifiers featured in how the TCRbeta library was prepared. TCRdb reanalysed the PCR reads using MiXCR and keeps one entry per CDR3 protein. The repertoire consists of 490,000 or so distinct CDR3 sequences, with about an eighth occurring once and the leading ten covering around 6%. This clonotype was detected ten times or more. This CDR3 has 14 residues. Germline CDR1 and CDR2: SGDLS and YYNGEE. Trimming cost V 3 bases and J 6 bases; bases outside gene matches: 7.

The rearrangement uses TRBV9 and TRBJ1-1; TRBD1 matches 8 bases. This TCR derives from a human donor who donated a stem cell graft to a child with combined immunodeficiency. Here the sequenced sample was PBMCs from the stem cell graft donor, taken from the stem cell graft. The CDR3 sequence is CASSALQGVPEAFF. CDR3 nucleotides: TGTGCCAGCAGCGCTCTACAGGGGGTCCCTGAAGCTTTCTTT.